This T cell receptor (beta chain) was recovered during a study of blood T cell repertoires in COVID-19. The wider study: The United States, Italy and Spain were the sources of the acute and convalescent COVID-19 samples.

Data came from immunoSEQ multiplex PCR; TCRdb stores just in-frame clones and leaves some out. The repertoire consists of a few hundred thousand clones, with approximately 85% occurring once and the leading ten covering 4.3%. The V end was cut by 1 base, the J end by 8 bases, with 17 bases between. Per germline, CDR1 SGHVS and CDR2 FQNEAQ. The CDR3 loop spans 15 amino acids. Participants' reported clinical history set cohort assignment. Points on this clone: This CDR3 is also generated by other DNA sequences in the sample.

The sequence was collected from a woman in her twenties or thirties who had recovered from COVID-19. Source material: PBMCs or T cells enriched from blood (not recorded which). V is TRBV7-8 and J is TRBJ1-1; perhaps TRBD1 as D (6 bases). The DNA for the CDR3 is TGTGCCAGCAGCTTAGAAATGGGGACATATTTGGAAGCTTTCTTT. Amino acids: CASSLEMGTYLEAFF.